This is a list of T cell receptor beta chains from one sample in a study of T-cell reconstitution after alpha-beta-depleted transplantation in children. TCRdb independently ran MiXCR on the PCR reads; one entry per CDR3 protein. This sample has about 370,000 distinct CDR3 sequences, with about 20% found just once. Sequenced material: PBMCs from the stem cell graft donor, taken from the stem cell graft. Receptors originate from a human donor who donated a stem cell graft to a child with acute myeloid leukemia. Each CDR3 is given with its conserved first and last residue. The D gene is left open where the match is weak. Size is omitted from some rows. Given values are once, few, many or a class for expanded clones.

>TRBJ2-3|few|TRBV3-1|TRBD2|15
TGTGCCAGCAGGATAGCGGGACGGAGCACAGATACGCAGTATTTT
CASRIAGRSTDTQYF
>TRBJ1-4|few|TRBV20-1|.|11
TGCAGTGCTACAGGGACGGGGAAACTGTTTTTT
CSATGTGKLFF
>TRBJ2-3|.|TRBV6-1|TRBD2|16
TGTGCCAGCAGTGAGCCGGGACTAGCACACACAGATACGCAGTATTTT
CASSEPGLAHTDTQYF
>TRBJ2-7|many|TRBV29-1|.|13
TGCAGCGTTGGGACATCAATGTCCTACGAGCAGTACTTC
CSVGTSMSYEQYF
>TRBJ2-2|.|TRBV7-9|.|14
TGTGCCAGCAGCGTAGAGGGCGGGACCGGGGAGCTGTTTTTT
CASSVEGGTGELFF
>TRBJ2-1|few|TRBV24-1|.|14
TGTGCCACCAGTGATTTGCTTCCGACCAATGAGCAGTTCTTC
CATSDLLPTNEQFF
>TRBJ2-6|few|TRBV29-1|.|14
TGCAGCGCCTCGGACGGGGGTGGGGCCAACGTCCTGACTTTC
CSASDGGGANVLTF
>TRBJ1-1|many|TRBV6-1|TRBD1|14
TGTGCCAGCAGCGCGGGACAGGGTAGCACTGAAGCTTTCTTT
CASSAGQGSTEAFF
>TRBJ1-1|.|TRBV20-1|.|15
TGCAGTGCTAGAGATCGAATCGATATCCAGACTGAAGCTTTCTTT
CSARDRIDIQTEAFF
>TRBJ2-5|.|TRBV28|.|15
TGTGCCAGCAGTTTCCCGGCGGCAGGGTTTGAGACCCAGTACTTC
CASSFPAAGFETQYF
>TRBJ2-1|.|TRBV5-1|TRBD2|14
TGCGCCAGCGGCCTTAGCGGGAGTGCAGGGGAGCAGTTCTTC
CASGLSGSAGEQFF
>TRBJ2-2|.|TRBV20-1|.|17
TGCAGTGCTAGAAACCCGGGACTCACCGTGAACACCGGGGAGCTGTTTTTT
CSARNPGLTVNTGELFF
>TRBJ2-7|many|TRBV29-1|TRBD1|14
TGCAGCGTCACTGCCGGGACAGCGACCTACGAGCAGTACTTC
CSVTAGTATYEQYF
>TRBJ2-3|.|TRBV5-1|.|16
TGCGCCAGCAGCTTGGACCTAGGGGTTGGCACAGATACGCAGTATTTT
CASSLDLGVGTDTQYF
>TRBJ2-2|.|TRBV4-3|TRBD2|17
TGCGCCAGCAGCCAAGATTCCCTAGCGGGAGGAGCCGGGGAGCTGTTTTTT
CASSQDSLAGGAGELFF
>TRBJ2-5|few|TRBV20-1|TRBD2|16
TGCAGTGCAGGACTAGCGGGAGATCTAGTATTCGAGACCCAGTACTTC
CSAGLAGDLVFETQYF
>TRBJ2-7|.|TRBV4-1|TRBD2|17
TGCGCCAGCAGCCAAAAAGAGGGACTAGCGGGAGGCGGCGAGCAGTACTTC
CASSQKEGLAGGGEQYF
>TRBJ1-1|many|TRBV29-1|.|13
TGCAGCGTTGCCGGCAGGTTAAACACTGAAGCTTTCTTT
CSVAGRLNTEAFF
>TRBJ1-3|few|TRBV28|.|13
TGTGCCAGCAGTTTCTTCTCTGGAAACACCATATATTTT
CASSFFSGNTIYF
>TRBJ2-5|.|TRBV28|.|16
TGTGCCAGCAGGCGAAGCAGCGGAGCGTACCAAGAGACCCAGTACTTC
CASRRSSGAYQETQYF
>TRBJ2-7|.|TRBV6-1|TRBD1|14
TGTGCCAGCCGCATAACTACAGGGGGCAAAGAGCAGTACTTC
CASRITTGGKEQYF
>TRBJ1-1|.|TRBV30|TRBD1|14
TGTGCCTGGAGTGCGGACAGGGTTAGTACTGAAGCTTTCTTT
CAWSADRVSTEAFF
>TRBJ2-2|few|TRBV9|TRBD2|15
TGTGCCAGCAGCGGAGCGGGAGTGAACACCGGGGAGCTGTTTTTT
CASSGAGVNTGELFF
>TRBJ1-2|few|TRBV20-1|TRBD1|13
TGCAGTGCTAGTCCTGGGACAGGCTATGGCTACACCTTC
CSASPGTGYGYTF
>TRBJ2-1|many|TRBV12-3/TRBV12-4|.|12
TGTGCCAGCGGAGCTAACTACAATGAGCAGTTCTTC
CASGANYNEQFF
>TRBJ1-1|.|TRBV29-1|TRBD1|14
TGCAGCGTTGAAGTCCAGGGGGGAAGGACTGAAGCTTTCTTT
CSVEVQGGRTEAFF
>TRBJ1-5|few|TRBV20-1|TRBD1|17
TGCAGTGCTAGAGTACCAGGACAGGGGATCAGCAATCAGCCCCAGCATTTT
CSARVPGQGISNQPQHF
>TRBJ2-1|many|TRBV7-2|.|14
TGTGCCAGCAGCTTACCAGGGCCCTACAATGAGCAGTTCTTC
CASSLPGPYNEQFF
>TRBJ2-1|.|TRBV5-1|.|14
TGCGCCAGCAGCGGCGGTAACTCCTACAATGAGCAGTTCTTC
CASSGGNSYNEQFF
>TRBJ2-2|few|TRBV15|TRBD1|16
TGTGCCACCAGGACGAAAGGGACAGGGAAGACCGGGGAGCTGTTTTTT
CATRTKGTGKTGELFF
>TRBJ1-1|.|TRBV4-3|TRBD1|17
TGCGCCAGCAGCCAAGATCTGAGACAGGGTAGGGAAGGTGAAGCTTTCTTT
CASSQDLRQGREGEAFF
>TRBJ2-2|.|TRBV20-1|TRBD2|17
TGCAGTGCTAGAGATTACGGGACTAGCGGGAGCACTGGGGAGCTGTTTTTT
CSARDYGTSGSTGELFF
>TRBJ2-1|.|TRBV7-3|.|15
TGTGCCAGCAGCACCACCGGGACTCGAAACAATGAGCAGTTCTTC
CASSTTGTRNNEQFF
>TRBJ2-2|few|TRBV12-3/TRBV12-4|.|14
TGTGCCAGCAGTTTAGTGGACCGCACCGGGGAGCTGTTTTTT
CASSLVDRTGELFF
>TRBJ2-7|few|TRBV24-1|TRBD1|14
TGTGCCACCAGTGACAGGGGGAAAAGAGACGAGCAGTACTTC
CATSDRGKRDEQYF
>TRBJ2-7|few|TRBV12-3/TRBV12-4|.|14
TGTGCCAGCAGTTTGAAAGTTGGGGCCAGCGAGCAGTACTTC
CASSLKVGASEQYF
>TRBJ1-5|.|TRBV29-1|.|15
TGCAGCGTTGGCTCCAGAGAGGGCCCCAATCAGCCCCAGCATTTT
CSVGSREGPNQPQHF
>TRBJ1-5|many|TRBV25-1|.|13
TGTGCCAGCAGTGGGGGGAGCAATCAGCCCCAGCATTTT
CASSGGSNQPQHF
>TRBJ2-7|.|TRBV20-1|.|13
TGCAGTGGGAAACTAGAAAGCTCCTACGAGCAGTACTTC
CSGKLESSYEQYF
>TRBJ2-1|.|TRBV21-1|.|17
TGTGCCAGCAGCAAAGCGAAGGGATCCAGCTCCTACAATGAGCAGTTCTTC
CASSKAKGSSSYNEQFF
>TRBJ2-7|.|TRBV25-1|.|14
TGTGCCAGCAGTGTGTCCGGGAGCCGAGGCGAGCAGTACTTC
CASSVSGSRGEQYF
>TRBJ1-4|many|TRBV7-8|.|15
TGTGCCAGCAGCCCCCGGGGAGCAACTAATGAAAAACTGTTTTTT
CASSPRGATNEKLFF
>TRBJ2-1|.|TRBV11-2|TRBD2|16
TGTGCCAGCAGCTTAGCTAGCGGGCCCTTCGGCAATGAGCAGTTCTTC
CASSLASGPFGNEQFF
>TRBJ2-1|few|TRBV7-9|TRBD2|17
TGTGCCAGCAGCATGCCCTTTCTAGCGGGATACTACAATGAGCAGTTCTTC
CASSMPFLAGYYNEQFF
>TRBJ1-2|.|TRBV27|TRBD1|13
TGTGCCAGCGGGACAGCCCGCAACTATGGCTACACCTTC
CASGTARNYGYTF
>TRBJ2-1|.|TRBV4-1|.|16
TGCGCCAGCAGCCAAGTTACCCAGGGGCGAGACAATGAGCAGTTCTTC
CASSQVTQGRDNEQFF
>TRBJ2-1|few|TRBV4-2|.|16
TGTGCCAGCAGCCAAGTTGTGGGAGGTCCCTACAATGAGCAGTTCTTC
CASSQVVGGPYNEQFF
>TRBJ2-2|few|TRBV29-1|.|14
TGCAGCGTTGAAGACAAAGGGTTCACCGGGGAGCTGTTTTTT
CSVEDKGFTGELFF
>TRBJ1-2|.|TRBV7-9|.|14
TGTGCCAGCAGCGACGTAGGGGCCAACTATGGCTACACCTTC
CASSDVGANYGYTF
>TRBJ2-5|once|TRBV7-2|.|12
TGTGCCAGCAGCTTATTGAAAGAGACCCAGTACTTC
CASSLLKETQYF